Shown below are 4 T cell receptor beta chains from a single sample sequenced in a study of cytomegalovirus exposure and HLA in healthy donors. The PCR made use of 60 Vbeta and 13 Jbeta primers. The protocol was immunoSEQ multiplex PCR, while the TCRdb copy is restricted to in-frame clones and leaves out a portion. The sample contains about 160,000 clones, about 83% of which appear only once. Sequenced material: PBMCs. Every receptor here comes from a woman in her 30s in good health and CMV-seronegative.

V and J are TRBV27 and TRBJ2-3; 10 nucleotides agree with TRBD2. Germline CDR1 MNHEY, CDR2 SMNVEV (reference sequence). Losses at the gene ends were 5 bases for V and 4 bases for J; bases not matched to a gene: 12. This CDR3 region has 17 residues. The CDR3 here is CASSPWASGGGADTQYF. DNA for the CDR3: TGTGCCAGCAGTCCCTGGGCGAGCGGGGGGGGCGCAGATACGCAGTATTTT.

The chain carries TRBV5-1 and TRBJ2-5, with 12 bases that match TRBD2. Germline-derived CDR1 and CDR2 are SGHRS and YFSETQ. Trimming took 3 bases from V and 2 from J; bases not matched to a gene: 2. The CDR3 has 15 residues. CDR3 region: CASSSLAGGQETQYF. The CDR3 nucleotides are TGCGCCAGCAGCTCCCTAGCGGGGGGGCAAGAGACCCAGTACTTC.

This clone appeared a single time. The CDR3 is CASRPGQGVLYEQYF. The CDR3 region has the DNA TGTGCCAGCAGACCTGGACAGGGAGTTCTCTACGAGCAGTACTTC. V is TRBV6-1 and J is TRBJ2-7, with 8 positions matching TRBD1. Unmatched junction bases numbered 10, after V lost 6 bases and J lost 3 bases. CDR3 length equals 15 residues. Germline assignment: CDR1 MNHNS and CDR2 SASEGT.

This chain links TRBV11-2 with TRBJ1-2; 7 nucleotides agree with TRBD1. This CDR3 comprises 15 residues. The V gene's germline CDR1 is SGHAT and CDR2 FQNNGV. V lost 2 bases to trimming and J lost 5 bases; unmatched junction nucleotides: 8. CDR3 coding DNA: TGTGCCAGCAGCTTATCTGGGACAGCTCTTTATGGCTACACCTTC. Amino acid sequence: CASSLSGTALYGYTF.